Listed here are 27 T cell receptor beta chains from one sample, sequenced in a study of regulatory T cells in long-lasting Graves disease listed by TCRdb under 2021. The sample's time point label is to be understood as: newly diagnosed GD, antithyroid drugs for less than 3 months. For both TCR sequencing and RNA sequencing, RNA was extracted from PBMCs in TRIzol. Receptor amplification or capture employed multiplex PCR. The sequencer listed for this sample is Illumina HiSeq 4000. CDR3 regions were amplified by Arm-PCR with iRepertoire HTBI primers to construct TCR beta libraries. The raw public reads went through TCRdb reprocessing: fastp at Q25, MiXCR clone calling, in-frame beta chains kept. Rows are unified per CDR3 protein, each entry keeping the most common DNA and genes. The sample has roughly 410,000 distinct CDR3 sequences on record, 15% of them singletons. About 8% of the sample is held by the ten biggest clonotypes.

The same data also went into a second study, on T cells in Graves' hyperthyroidism and ophthalmopathy.

The sequences come from peripheral blood mononuclear cells (PBMCs), collected at new diagnosis, from a patient treated with antithyroid drugs. The origin of the receptors is a woman in her thirties or forties with Graves disease. Donor details come from another sample of the same person, matched by shared clones.

Ten or more counts support this clonotype. This sequence joins TRBV5-1 and TRBJ2-7; no clear D. Germline CDR1 SGHRS, CDR2 YFSETQ. The ends were cut back, 3 bases at V and 3 bases at J, with 13 bases in the middle. CDR3 size: 14 residues. The CDR3: CASSSSMPGYEQYF. DNA of the CDR3: TGCGCCAGCAGCTCAAGCATGCCGGGCTACGAGCAGTACTTC.

This clonotype was seen many times. V gene TRBV10-3 combines with J gene TRBJ2-1, with 8 bases matching TRBD2. J lost 6 bases, V lost 5 bases, and 12 bases had no gene match. This CDR3 is built from 16 residues. Germline CDR1 reads ENHRY; CDR2 reads SYGVKD. CDR3 residues: CAISPSGRDNINEQFF. Written as DNA, the CDR3 is TGTGCCATCAGTCCCTCCGGGAGGGACAACATCAATGAGCAGTTCTTC.

DNA for the CDR3: TGTGCCAGCAGCGGAAACAGGGGAGAACCCACCGGGGAGCTGTTTTTT. It is translated as CASSGNRGEPTGELFF. V gene TRBV9 combines with J gene TRBJ2-2, with 7 nucleotides matching TRBD1. Germline CDR1 SGDLS, CDR2 YYNGEE. V was pared by 3 bases and J by 4 bases, with 9 bases of the junction left unmatched. CDR3 length: 16 residues. The variable domain in full, completed from reference TRBV9 and TRBJ2-2, reads DSGVTQTPKHLITATGQRVTLRCSPRSGDLSVYWYQQSLDQGLQFLIQYYNGEERAKGNILERFSAQQFPDLHSELNLSSLELGDSALYFCASSGNRGEPTGELFFGEGSRLTVL.

There are many counts of this clonotype. This chain links TRBV3-1 with TRBJ1-6; D gene uncertain. The CDR3 length is 14 residues. Germline V gene data show CDR1 as LGHDT and CDR2 as YNNKEL (reference sequence). V gave up 1 base and J gave up 13 bases, with 14 bases separating them. For the CDR3, the DNA is TGTGCCAGCAGCCAAGGCTCGGTGAAAGCTCCCCTCCACTTT. Translating it yields CASSQGSVKAPLHF.

This clonotype was detected ten times or more. The V and J genes are TRBV6-2 or TRBV6-3 and TRBJ2-7; tentative D call: TRBD1 (6 bases). The CDR3 length is 16 residues. Germline CDR1 MNHEY, CDR2 SVGEGT. V shed 5 bases and J shed 0 bases, with 17 bases lying between them. CDR3 bases: TGTGCCAGCAGTCCCGTGGGACAAACACCCTCCTACGAGCAGTACTTC. Translated: CASSPVGQTPSYEQYF.

This chain joins TRBV6-2 or TRBV6-3 and TRBJ2-5; D might be TRBD2 (6 bases). This CDR3 contains 15 residues. V lost 11 bases and J lost 0, with 19 bases in between. In germline, CDR1 is MNHEY, CDR2 SVGEGT. The CDR3 sequence is CACTGSGWYQETQYF. CDR3 nucleotide sequence: TGTGCCTGCACCGGGAGCGGGTGGTACCAAGAGACCCAGTACTTC.

This clonotype was seen ten or more times. The chain links TRBV7-9 to TRBJ2-2, with TRBD1 matching 7 bases. Per germline, CDR1 SEHNR and CDR2 FQNEAQ (reference sequence). The trim removed 6 bases at V and 5 bases at J, leaving 9 bases unmatched. The CDR3 covers 15 residues. The CDR3 sequence is CASSPPGTATGELFF. The CDR3 DNA reads as TGTGCCAGCAGTCCTCCCGGGACAGCAACCGGGGAGCTGTTTTTT.

The chain uses TRBV11-2 and TRBJ2-1; D is perhaps TRBD2 (5 bases). This CDR3 is 14 amino acids long. The germline V gene has CDR1 SGHAT and CDR2 FQNNGV. V was trimmed by 5 bases and J by 6 bases, leaving 14 bases between them. The DNA of the CDR3 is TGTGCCAGCAGCCCCCGGGCGGGCTTCAATGAGCAGTTCTTC. Its protein product is CASSPRAGFNEQFF.

This clonotype was detected ten times or more. This chain uses TRBV12-3 or TRBV12-4 with TRBJ2-1; TRBD2 agrees at 7 bases. This CDR3 has 18 residues. Trimming cost V 1 base and J 9 bases; bases outside gene matches: 18. The CDR3 loop is CASSLGGQRDIVRFEQFF. DNA for the CDR3: TGTGCCAGCAGTTTAGGTGGCCAGCGGGATATCGTCCGTTTTGAGCAGTTCTTC.

This clonotype appeared many times. The V call is TRBV11-3, the J call TRBJ2-1; 7 bases line up with TRBD1. This CDR3 is built from 15 residues. Trimming at V came to 1 base and at J to 2 bases, leaving 2 bases not matched to a gene. Germline V gene sequence: CDR1 SGHNT, CDR2 YENEEA. CDR3 protein: CASSLVGTAYNEQFF. DNA of the CDR3: TGTGCCAGCAGCTTAGTCGGGACAGCCTACAATGAGCAGTTCTTC. Full variable domain (rest looked up from reference TRBV11-3 and TRBJ2-1): EAGVVQSPRYKIIEKKQPVAFWCNPISGHNTLYWYLQNLGQGPELLIRYENEEAVDDSQLPKDRFSAERLKGVDSTLKIQPAELGDSAVYLCASSLVGTAYNEQFFGPGTRLTVL.

This clonotype has ten or more counts. The chain employs TRBV6-1 and TRBJ1-2; unclear D gene. This CDR3 comprises 16 residues. V shed 1 base and J shed 0 bases, with 12 bases lying between them. The V gene's germline CDR1 is MNHNS and CDR2 SASEGT. CDR3 DNA sequence: TGTGCCAGCAGTGAAGAGGAAGGACCTGCTAACTATGGCTACACCTTC. It is translated as CASSEEEGPANYGYTF.

By proportion, this clonotype is hyperexpanded. V usage is TRBV27 and J usage is TRBJ1-5; D is undetermined. Germline CDR1 is MNHEY and CDR2 is SMNVEV (reference sequence). The CDR3 has 15 residues. The germline V and J ends were trimmed by 5 bases and 2 bases, with 13 bases remaining between them. CDR3 sequence: CASSPFESGNQPQHF. CDR3 sequence (DNA): TGTGCCAGCAGTCCCTTTGAAAGCGGCAATCAGCCCCAGCATTTT.

The chain couples TRBV7-2 to TRBJ2-7, with 13 bases matching TRBD2. This CDR3 contains 18 residues. Germline trimming cut 0 bases from V and 2 bases from J; bases unmatched to any gene: 7. Germline assignment: CDR1 SGHTA and CDR2 FQGNSA. For the CDR3, the DNA is TGTGCCAGCAGCTTAGCGGGGACTAGCGGGGAGAACGCCTACGAGCAGTACTTC. Amino acid sequence: CASSLAGTSGENAYEQYF.

The table lists this clonotype with many counts. This rearrangement joins TRBV2 to TRBJ2-3; no reliable D call. Germline CDR1 is SNHLY and CDR2 is FYNNEI. The V gene lost 6 bases and the J gene lost 6 bases, with 10 bases spanning the gap. CDR3 length: 12 residues. CDR3 DNA: TGTGCCAGCAGGGGTGAAAGCGATACGCAGTATTTT. Amino acid sequence: CASRGESDTQYF.

Regarding this clonotype: Possible read error: a much larger clone is one base away. The rearrangement uses TRBV3-1 and TRBJ2-3; D ambiguous. Trimming cost V 1 base and J 1 base, with 9 bases left between them. CDR1 LGHDT and CDR2 YNNKEL come from the germline V gene (reference sequence). CDR3 length equals 15 residues. The CDR3 DNA follows: TGTGCCAGCAGCCAAGGTACCTTGGGCACAGATACGCAGTATTTT. Its translation is CASSQGTLGTDTQYF.

The rearrangement links TRBV6-2 or TRBV6-3 to TRBJ2-1; 7 nucleotides line up with TRBD2. The germline V gene has CDR1 MNHEY and CDR2 SVGEGT. There are 17 residues in the CDR3. V lost 0 bases and J lost 0; bases outside the gene matches: 5. This CDR3 reads CASSYSTSVSSYNEQFF. The CDR3 region has the DNA TGTGCCAGCAGTTACTCCACTAGCGTGAGCTCCTACAATGAGCAGTTCTTC.

This clonotype was detected many times. The genes are TRBV2 and TRBJ1-4, with D hard to call. The V and J ends lost 5 bases and 8 bases respectively, with 18 bases between them. The CDR3 has 15 residues. Germline V gene lookup returns CDR1 SNHLY and CDR2 FYNNEI. CDR3 bases: TGTGCCAGCAGTTCAACCGATGTCCGTCGAGAAAAACTGTTTTTT. Its protein is CASSSTDVRREKLFF.

This clonotype was recorded many times. V usage is TRBV29-1 and J usage is TRBJ1-2; D gene unclear. Trimming shortened V by 7 bases and J by 7 bases, and 13 bases separated the two germline ends. Germline CDR1 SQVTM, CDR2 ANQGSEA. The CDR3 consists of 11 residues. The CDR3 DNA sequence: TGCAGCGGGGCAGGTGACGGTGGCTACACCTTC. It codes for CSGAGDGGYTF.

The chain is built from TRBV2 and TRBJ2-7, with 12 nucleotides matching TRBD1. CDR1 is SNHLY and CDR2 is FYNNEI in the germline V gene. V gave up 7 bases and J gave up 6 bases; unmatched junction bases: 10. This CDR3 region has 15 residues. The CDR3 here is CASTRSGQGASEQYF. CDR3 nucleotide sequence: TGTGCCAGCACCAGGTCGGGACAGGGGGCCTCCGAGCAGTACTTC.

This clonotype was counted many times. The chain employs TRBV13 and TRBJ2-3; a weak D match, TRBD1 (5 bases). The V and J ends lost 6 bases and 2 bases respectively, with 12 bases between them. The V gene's germline CDR1 is PRHDT and CDR2 FYEKMQ (reference sequence). CDR3 length equals 14 residues. Here the CDR3 DNA reads TGTGCCAGCAGTCCGCGACAGCTCACAGATACGCAGTATTTT. This encodes CASSPRQLTDTQYF.

This clonotype was seen repeatedly, ten times or more. This chain uses TRBV11-2 with TRBJ2-2; D is unclear. Germline assignment: CDR1 SGHAT and CDR2 FQNNGV. Trimming left V 6 bases short and J 6 bases short, with 11 bases between. The CDR3 is 13 amino acids. In nucleotides, the CDR3 is TGTGCCAGCAGTCCATCGGACGCCGGGGAGCTGTTTTTT. This gives the protein CASSPSDAGELFF.

This clonotype was detected many times. V gene TRBV12-3 or TRBV12-4 combines with J gene TRBJ2-1; TRBD1 aligns across 12 bases. The CDR3 loop spans 21 amino acids. Trimming cost V 4 bases and J 4 bases; bases outside gene matches: 20. As DNA, the CDR3 is TGTGCCAGCAGTTCCATCCAAATTCGGGACAGGGGGCTAGGGCGTTACAATGAGCAGTTCTTC. As protein: CASSSIQIRDRGLGRYNEQFF.

Only a few counts were recorded for this clonotype. Given a much more abundant clone one base away, this may be a read error. CDR3 nucleotide sequence: TGCGCCAGCAGCTTGGAGGGAGTTGGAACTGAAGCTTTCTTT. This encodes CASSLEGVGTEAFF. The V call is TRBV5-1, the J call TRBJ1-1; D is unresolved. The germline V and J ends were trimmed by 0 bases and 5 bases, with 11 bases remaining between them. CDR3 size: 14 residues. CDR1 and CDR2 (germline): SGHRS, YFSETQ.

In its sample, this clonotype was seen a few times. This chain joins TRBV5-1 and TRBJ1-1; possible D gene TRBD1, 5 bases. In germline, CDR1 is SGHRS, CDR2 YFSETQ. Trimming cost V 0 bases and J 8 bases, with 11 bases left between them. The CDR3 has 13 residues. The CDR3 DNA is TGCGCCAGCAGCTTGGCCGAGAAGGGGGAAGCTTTCTTT. Its protein product is CASSLAEKGEAFF. Based on the CDR3 plus reference TRBV5-1 and TRBJ1-1, the full variable domain is KAGVTQTPRYLIKTRGQQVTLSCSPISGHRSVSWYQQTPGQGLQFLFEYFSETQRNKGNFPGRFSGRQFSNSRSEMNVSTLELGDSALYLCASSLAEKGEAFFGQGTRLTVV.

On this clonotype: This may come from a read error, since a much larger clone is one base off. The chain joins TRBV7-3 to TRBJ2-3, with 7 bases identical to TRBD2. The CDR3 spans 16 residues. The germline V gene encodes CDR1 SGHTA and CDR2 FQGTGA. This CDR3 is CAGSLTAGEGTDTQYF. The CDR3 DNA follows: TGTGCCGGCAGCTTAACGGCGGGGGAGGGCACAGATACGCAGTATTTT.

The sample holds many counts of this clonotype. The CDR3 reads CSAISGDTQYF. For the CDR3, the DNA is TGCAGTGCTATTTCTGGAGATACGCAGTATTTT. The chain couples TRBV20-1 to TRBJ2-3; unclear D gene. Germline loops: CDR1 DFQATT, CDR2 SNEGSKA (reference sequence). CDR3 size: 11 residues. V dropped 4 bases and J dropped 5 bases, with 7 bases sitting between them.

The sample holds a few counts of this clonotype. This chain links TRBV4-1 with TRBJ2-3; D is possibly TRBD2 (6 bases). Trimming left V 1 base short and J 2 bases short, with 7 bases between. CDR3 length: 14 amino acids. Germline values: CDR1 MGHRA, CDR2 YSYEKL. The CDR3 DNA reads TGCGCCAGCAGCCAAGGGAGGGACACAGATACGCAGTATTTT. Its protein product is CASSQGRDTDTQYF.